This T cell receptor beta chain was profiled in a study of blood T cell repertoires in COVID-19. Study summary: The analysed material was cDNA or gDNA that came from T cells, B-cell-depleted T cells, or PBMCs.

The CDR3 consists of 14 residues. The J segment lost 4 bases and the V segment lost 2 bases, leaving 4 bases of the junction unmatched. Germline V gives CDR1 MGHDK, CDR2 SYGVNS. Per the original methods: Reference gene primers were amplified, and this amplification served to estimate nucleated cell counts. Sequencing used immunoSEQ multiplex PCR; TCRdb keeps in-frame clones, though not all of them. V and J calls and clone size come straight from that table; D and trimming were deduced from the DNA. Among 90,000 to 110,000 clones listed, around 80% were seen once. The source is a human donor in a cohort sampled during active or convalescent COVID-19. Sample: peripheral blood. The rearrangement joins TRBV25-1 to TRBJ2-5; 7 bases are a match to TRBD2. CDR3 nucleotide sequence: TGTGCCAGCAGTGAACTGGCGGGGGTAGAGACCCAGTACTTC. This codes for CASSELAGVETQYF.